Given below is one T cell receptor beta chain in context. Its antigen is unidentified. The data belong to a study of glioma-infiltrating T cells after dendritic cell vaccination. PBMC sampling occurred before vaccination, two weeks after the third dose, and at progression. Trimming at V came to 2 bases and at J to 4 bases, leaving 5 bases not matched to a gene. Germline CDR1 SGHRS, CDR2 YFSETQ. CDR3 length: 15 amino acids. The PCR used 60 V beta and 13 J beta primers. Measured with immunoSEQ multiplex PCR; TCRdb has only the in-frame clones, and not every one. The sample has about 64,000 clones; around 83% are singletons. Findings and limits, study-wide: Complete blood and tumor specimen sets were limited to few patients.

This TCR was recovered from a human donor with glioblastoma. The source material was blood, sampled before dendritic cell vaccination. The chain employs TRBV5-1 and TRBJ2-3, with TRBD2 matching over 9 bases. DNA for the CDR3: TGCGCCAGCAGCTTCCGCGGGGGGGCCGCAGATACGCAGTATTTT. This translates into CASSFRGGAADTQYF.